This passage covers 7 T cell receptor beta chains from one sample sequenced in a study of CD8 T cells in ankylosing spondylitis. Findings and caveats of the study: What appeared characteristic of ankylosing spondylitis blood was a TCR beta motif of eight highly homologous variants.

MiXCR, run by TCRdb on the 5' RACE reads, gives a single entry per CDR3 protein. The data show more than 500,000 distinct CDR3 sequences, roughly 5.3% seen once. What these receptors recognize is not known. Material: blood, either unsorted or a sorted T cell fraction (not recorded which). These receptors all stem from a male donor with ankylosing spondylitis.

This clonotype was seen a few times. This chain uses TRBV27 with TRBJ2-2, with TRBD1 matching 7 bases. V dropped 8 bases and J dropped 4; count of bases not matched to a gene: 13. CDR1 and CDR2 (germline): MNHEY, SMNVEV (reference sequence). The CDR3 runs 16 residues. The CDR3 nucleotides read TGTGCCAGCCGGAGAGGGGGCCGTCCTTTCACCGGGGAGCTGTTTTTT. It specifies CASRRGGRPFTGELFF.

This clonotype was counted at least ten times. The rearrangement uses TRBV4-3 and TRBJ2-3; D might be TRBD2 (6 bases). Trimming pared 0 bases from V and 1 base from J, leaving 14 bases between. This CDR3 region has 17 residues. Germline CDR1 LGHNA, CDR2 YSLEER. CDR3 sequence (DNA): TGCGCCAGCAGCCAAGAACTAGGAGGGTCTGGCACAGATACGCAGTATTTT. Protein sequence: CASSQELGGSGTDTQYF.

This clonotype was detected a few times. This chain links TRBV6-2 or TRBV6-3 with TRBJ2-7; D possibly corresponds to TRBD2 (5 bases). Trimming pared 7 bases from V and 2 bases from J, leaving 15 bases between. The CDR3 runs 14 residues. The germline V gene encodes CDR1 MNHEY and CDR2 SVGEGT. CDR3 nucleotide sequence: TGTGCCAGCACCCACCGGGGTATGCCCTACGAGCAGTACTTC. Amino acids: CASTHRGMPYEQYF.

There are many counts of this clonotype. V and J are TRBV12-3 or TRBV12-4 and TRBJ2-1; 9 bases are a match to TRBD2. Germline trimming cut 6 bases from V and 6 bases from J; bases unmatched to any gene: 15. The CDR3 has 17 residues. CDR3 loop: CASRLLRGLARSNEQFF. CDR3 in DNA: TGTGCCAGCAGACTACTCCGAGGACTAGCGCGGTCCAATGAGCAGTTCTTC.

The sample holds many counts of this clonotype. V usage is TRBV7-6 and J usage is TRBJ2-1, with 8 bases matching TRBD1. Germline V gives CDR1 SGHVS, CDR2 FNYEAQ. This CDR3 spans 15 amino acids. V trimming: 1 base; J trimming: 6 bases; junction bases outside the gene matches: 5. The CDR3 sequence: CASSLGLGQVNEQFF. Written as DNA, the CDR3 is TGTGCCAGCAGCTTAGGTTTGGGACAGGTCAATGAGCAGTTCTTC.

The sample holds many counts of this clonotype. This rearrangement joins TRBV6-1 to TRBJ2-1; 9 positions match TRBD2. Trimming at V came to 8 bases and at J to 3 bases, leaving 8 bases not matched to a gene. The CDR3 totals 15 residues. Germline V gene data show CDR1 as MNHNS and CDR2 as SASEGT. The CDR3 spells CASGLAGVFYNEQFF. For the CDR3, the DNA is TGTGCCAGCGGCTTAGCGGGAGTTTTCTACAATGAGCAGTTCTTC.

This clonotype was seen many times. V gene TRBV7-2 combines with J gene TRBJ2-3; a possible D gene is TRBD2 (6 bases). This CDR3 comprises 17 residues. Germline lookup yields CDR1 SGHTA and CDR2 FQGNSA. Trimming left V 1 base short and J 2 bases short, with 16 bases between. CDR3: CASSLGRRAEFTDTQYF. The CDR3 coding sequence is TGTGCCAGCAGCTTAGGTCGGAGGGCGGAGTTCACAGATACGCAGTATTTT.